This T cell receptor beta chain is drawn from a study of CD8+CD57+ T cells in acquired aplastic anemia (dated by TCRdb to 2016 to 2019). General notes on the study: DNA extracted from sorted CD4+ and CD8+ cells had a mean of approximately 3.4 ug, with a range of about 0.19 to 30 ug. Mean read counts for healthy donor samples were some 10 million for CD4+ cells and 11 million to 14 million for CD8+ cells.

On the study overall, not on this receptor specifically: Twenty-nine CD8+ CDR3 sequences were found to be shared between patients and controls, but these sequences appeared to be highly expressed in patients and within the immunodominant clones of the patients. Between patients and healthy controls, no significant difference in CD8+ Simpson's diversity was found (P=0.060).

Genomic DNA was used as template for profiling of TCR beta VDJ combinations and CDR3 sequences. TCR repertoire sequencing was run on an Illumina HiSeq 2000. The authors' pipeline ran thus. Repertoire assessment relied on Simpson's diversity index, CDR3 size and DJ length profiles, and TRBV/TRBJ rearrangement plots. Whichever DNA sequence was most abundant in the deep sequencing data was defined as the immunodominant clone. CDR3 amino acid sequences were screened for sharing across subjects and compared with published repertoires and the VDJdb database. In-frame beta chains were kept once TCRdb had trimmed the public reads at Q25 with fastp and called clones with MiXCR. One record per CDR3 amino acid sequence lists the most common genes and DNA. TCRdb assigned the V and J calls; the authors' analysis was not used. The table for this sample lists around 200,000 distinct CDR3 sequences; less than 70% of them were counted only once. Approximately 15% of the sample is taken by the ten largest.

The study deep-sequenced TCR repertoires of sorted CD4+ and CD8+ blood T cells from severe aplastic anemia patients and healthy subjects. Ficoll-Paque density gradient centrifugation was used to isolate peripheral blood mononuclear cells. Before DNA extraction, CD4+ and CD8+ T cells were sorted by FACS or by magnetic beads. This clonotype has just a few counts. Its antigen is still unknown. It has no much larger one-base neighbor in the sample; base qualities were not kept. The source of this sequence is a human donor in good health, serving as a control. Material: sorted CD4+, CD8+, or CD8+CD57+ T cells (not recorded which) from PBMCs.

The CDR3 protein sequence reads: CASSLAGLDSGSYEQYF. The DNA reads as follows: TGTGCCAGCAGCTTAGCGGGCCTCGATAGCGGGTCCTACGAGCAGTACTTC. The V and J genes are TRBV7-9 and TRBJ2-7; TRBD2 fits 7 bases in the junction. For CDR1 and CDR2, the germline V gene (reference sequence) lists SEHNR and FQNEAQ. There are 17 amino acids in the CDR3, from cysteine to phenylalanine inclusive. CDR3 DNA is the only sequence kept; it has 51 bases, read in frame from the first base. Ends trimmed: V by 0 bases, J by 1 base; bases unmatched to a gene: 9.